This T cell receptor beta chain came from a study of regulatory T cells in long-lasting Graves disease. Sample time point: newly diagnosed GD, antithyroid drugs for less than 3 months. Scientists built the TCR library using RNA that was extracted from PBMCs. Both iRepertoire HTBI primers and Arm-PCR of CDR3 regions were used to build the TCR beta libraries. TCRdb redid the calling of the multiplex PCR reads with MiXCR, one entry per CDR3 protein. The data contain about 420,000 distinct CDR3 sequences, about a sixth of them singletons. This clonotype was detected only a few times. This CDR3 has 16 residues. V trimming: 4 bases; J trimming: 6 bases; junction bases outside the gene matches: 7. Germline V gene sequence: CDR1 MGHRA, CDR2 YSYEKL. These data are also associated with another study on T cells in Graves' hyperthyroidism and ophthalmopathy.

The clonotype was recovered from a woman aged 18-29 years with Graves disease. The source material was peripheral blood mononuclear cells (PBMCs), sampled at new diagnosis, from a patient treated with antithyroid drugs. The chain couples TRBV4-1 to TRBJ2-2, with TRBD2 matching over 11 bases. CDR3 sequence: CASSLTSGLAAGELFF. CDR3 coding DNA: TGCGCCAGCAGCCTCACCTCGGGACTAGCGGCCGGGGAGCTGTTTTTT.